One and the same sample provided the 27 T cell receptor beta chains below, sequenced in a study of T cell repertoires in cytomegalovirus infection (dated by TCRdb to between 2018 and 2021). TCRdb shows the sequencer as Illumina HiSeq 1500. The public reads were reprocessed in TCRdb via fastp at Q25 and MiXCR, keeping in-frame beta chains. Every entry covers one CDR3 protein and lists the most common genes and DNA from its rows. The sample has almost 500,000 distinct CDR3 sequences on record, 11% of them singletons. The ten largest clonotypes hold 10% of the sample. Sequencing input: PBMCs. The receptor source for this set is a human donor in good health (CMV status not recorded). Some clones in this sample may be carry-over from other donors' samples.

This clonotype was counted many times. This sequence joins TRBV19 and TRBJ2-6; D is unresolved. Trimming removed 6 bases at V and 0 bases at J, with 12 bases between. This CDR3 spans 16 amino acids. CDR1 and CDR2 (germline): LNHDA, SQIVND (reference sequence). CDR3 sequence reads: CASSPETNSGANVLTF. CDR3 in DNA: TGTGCCAGTAGCCCCGAAACAAACTCTGGGGCCAACGTCCTGACTTTC.

In its sample, this clonotype was seen many times. The chain employs TRBV20-1 and TRBJ1-2; D is uncertain. The CDR3 sequence is 15 residues long. The germline gives CDR1 DFQATT, CDR2 SNEGSKA (reference sequence). V lost 1 base and J lost 8, with 20 bases in between. In nucleotides, the CDR3 is TGCAGTGCTAGAGCCAACGCCGCGGGTCTTCAGGGCTACACCTTC. Its translation: CSARANAAGLQGYTF.

The table lists this clonotype with many counts. The chain recombines TRBV7-2 with TRBJ2-1, with D possibly being TRBD1 (6 bases). Germline CDR1 reads SGHTA; CDR2 reads FQGNSA. This CDR3 comprises 16 residues. Trimming stripped 5 bases from V and 2 bases from J, with 16 bases between. Written as DNA, the CDR3 is TGTGCCAGCAGCCTCCAGGGGCGCAGGGCCTACAATGAGCAGTTCTTC. It codes for CASSLQGRRAYNEQFF.

This clonotype was found many times. CDR3 coding DNA: TGTGCCAGCAGTGAAAACAGGGGAAACTATGGCTACACCTTC. Its translation: CASSENRGNYGYTF. The chain has TRBV6-1 and TRBJ1-2, with TRBD1 identical over 7 bases. V shed 2 bases and J 2 bases; nucleotides not matched to a gene: 2. The CDR3 covers 14 residues. Germline loops: CDR1 MNHNS, CDR2 SASEGT.

This clonotype was seen ten or more times. The chain uses TRBV19 and TRBJ2-7; the D is unclear. Trimming shortened V by 1 base and J by 1 base, and 8 bases separated the two germline ends. The length of the CDR3 is 14 residues. Germline-derived CDR1 and CDR2 are LNHDA and SQIVND (reference sequence). The CDR3 is CASSIGQASYEQYF. The CDR3 bases are TGTGCCAGTAGTATAGGTCAGGCTTCCTACGAGCAGTACTTC.

This clonotype appeared many times. The chain recombines TRBV19 with TRBJ2-3; 7 nucleotides line up with TRBD2. After removal of 3 bases from V and 4 bases from J, the junction contained 10 bases not matched to a gene. The CDR3 spans 16 residues. In germline, CDR1 is LNHDA, CDR2 SQIVND (reference sequence). The CDR3 sequence is CASSMERDLVPDTQYF. DNA of the CDR3: TGTGCCAGTAGTATGGAGCGGGATCTTGTGCCAGATACGCAGTATTTT.

This clonotype was counted at least ten times. The chain couples TRBV7-8 to TRBJ2-3; D is possibly TRBD2 (5 bases). Trimming left V 5 bases short and J 7 bases short, with 22 bases between. Germline V lookup: CDR1 SGHVS, CDR2 FQNEAQ. The CDR3 runs to 16 residues. The CDR3 nucleotides read TGTGCCAGCAGCCGGAGGTATAGCCCCGCTACGAATACGCAGTATTTT. Protein: CASSRRYSPATNTQYF.

In its sample, this clonotype was seen a few times. A much bigger clone sits one base away, suggesting this may be a read error. The chain has TRBV11-3 and TRBJ2-3; TRBD2 is a possible D gene (5 bases). Germline V lookup: CDR1 SGHNT, CDR2 YENEEA. The CDR3 spans 13 residues. Trimming cost V 5 bases and J 9 bases, with 15 bases left between them. The CDR3 coding sequence is TGTGCCAGCAGCCGCAACCCCGAGGGCACGCAGTATTTT. This encodes CASSRNPEGTQYF.

The chain carries TRBV27 and TRBJ2-3, with 8 bases fitting TRBD2. Unmatched junction bases numbered 6, after V lost 4 bases and J lost 6 bases. There are 14 residues in the CDR3. Germline V gene data show CDR1 as MNHEY and CDR2 as SMNVEV (reference sequence). This CDR3 reads CASSSQRESDTQYF. The CDR3 DNA reads as TGTGCCAGCAGTTCCCAGCGGGAGTCTGATACGCAGTATTTT.

The chain uses TRBV5-1 and TRBJ1-6; 10 nucleotides line up with TRBD1. Germline V gene lookup returns CDR1 SGHRS and CDR2 YFSETQ. J gave up 7 bases and V 2 bases, and 9 bases lay outside the gene matches. The CDR3 loop spans 17 amino acids. CDR3 DNA sequence: TGCGCCAGCAGCTTATCCGGGACAGGGGTATCAAATTCACCCCTCCACTTT. It encodes CASSLSGTGVSNSPLHF.

At least ten counts were recorded for this clonotype. The J gene is TRBJ2-7, the V gene TRBV7-9, with TRBD1 matching over 7 bases. V trimming: 5 bases; J trimming: 0 bases; junction bases outside the gene matches: 7. In germline, CDR1 is SEHNR, CDR2 FQNEAQ (reference sequence). The CDR3 totals 15 residues. The CDR3 is CASSPGRGISYEQYF. CDR3 nucleotide sequence: TGTGCCAGCAGCCCCGGCAGGGGGATCTCCTACGAGCAGTACTTC.

The V gene is TRBV5-4, the J gene TRBJ2-1, with 12 bases that match TRBD1. CDR3 size: 15 residues. Germline values: CDR1 SGHNT, CDR2 YYREEE (reference sequence). V was clipped by 4 bases and J by 9 bases; unmatched bases: 8. This CDR3 is CASSPGTGGNGEQFF. CDR3 nucleotides: TGTGCCAGCAGCCCCGGGACAGGGGGCAACGGTGAGCAGTTCTTC.

Many counts were recorded for this clonotype. The chain has TRBV7-3 and TRBJ2-1; D ambiguous. The CDR3 has 12 residues. Trimming pared 2 bases from V and 6 bases from J, leaving 5 bases between. Germline CDR1 and CDR2: SGHTA and FQGTGA. The CDR3 loop reads CASSLERNEQFF. The CDR3, as DNA: TGTGCCAGCAGCTTAGAGCGCAATGAGCAGTTCTTC.

This clonotype has at least ten counts. The chain couples TRBV12-5 to TRBJ2-7; either TRBD1 or TRBD2 may fit D (7 bases each). The germline V gene encodes CDR1 LGHNT and CDR2 FRNRAP. Trimming pared 0 bases from V and 3 bases from J, leaving 18 bases between. CDR3 length: 17 residues. The CDR3 sequence: CASGLVRGGGLFYEQYF. The DNA of the CDR3 is TGTGCTAGTGGTTTGGTACGGGGAGGGGGCCTGTTCTACGAGCAGTACTTC. Full variable domain (rest looked up from reference TRBV12-5 and TRBJ2-7): DARVTQTPRHKVTEMGQEVTMRCQPILGHNTVFWYRQTMMQGLELLAYFRNRAPLDDSGMPKDRFSAEMPDATLATLKIQPSEPRDSAVYFCASGLVRGGGLFYEQYFGPGTRLTVT.

This clonotype showed up just a few times. J is TRBJ2-7 and V is TRBV20-1, with D possibly being TRBD1 or TRBD2 (7 bases each). The CDR3 loop spans 14 amino acids. V gave up 3 bases and J gave up 3 bases, with 15 bases separating them. The germline V gene encodes CDR1 DFQATT and CDR2 SNEGSKA (reference sequence). CDR3 DNA: TGCAGTGCTAGTTTTCAGGGGGGGGTCTACGAGCAGTACTTC. Its translation is CSASFQGGVYEQYF.

CDR3 residues: CASTGGYQETQYF. The CDR3 DNA reads TGTGCCAGCACTGGGGGTTACCAAGAGACCCAGTACTTC. The chain links TRBV3-1 to TRBJ2-5; possibly TRBD1 or TRBD2 for D (5 bases each). The CDR3 consists of 13 residues. Germline assignment: CDR1 LGHDT and CDR2 YNNKEL (reference sequence). Trimming removed 7 bases from V and 0 bases from J, with 9 bases in between.

The sample holds many counts of this clonotype. V is TRBV4-1 and J is TRBJ1-4; no clear D. V was clipped by 4 bases and J by 10 bases, with 19 bases between them. The germline CDR1 and CDR2 sequences are MGHRA and YSYEKL. CDR3 size: 15 residues. The CDR3 sequence: CASSPGEGGMRKLFF. CDR3 sequence (DNA): TGCGCCAGCAGCCCAGGTGAAGGAGGAATGAGAAAACTGTTTTTT.

This clonotype has at least ten counts. The V and J genes are TRBV11-2 and TRBJ1-2; 8 nucleotides line up with TRBD1. V was pared by 4 bases and J by 8 bases, with 6 bases of the junction left unmatched. This CDR3 has 13 amino acids. Germline V gene lookup returns CDR1 SGHAT and CDR2 FQNNGV. CDR3: CASSSRTGLGYTF. The CDR3 DNA reads as TGTGCCAGCAGCTCAAGGACAGGGTTGGGCTACACCTTC.

In its sample, this clonotype was seen a few times. V and J are TRBV19 and TRBJ2-1; tentatively, D is TRBD2 (6 bases). V was pared by 6 bases and J by 9 bases, with 21 bases between. Germline V gene lookup returns CDR1 LNHDA and CDR2 SQIVND (reference sequence). The CDR3 covers 15 residues. Here the CDR3 reads CASSPEGQLSGEQFF. CDR3 DNA sequence: TGTGCCAGTAGCCCGGAGGGCCAACTCTCCGGTGAGCAGTTCTTC.

This clonotype was seen repeatedly, ten times or more. V usage is TRBV7-9 and J usage is TRBJ2-3; 13 bases match TRBD2. The CDR3 is 16 residues long. CDR1 is SEHNR and CDR2 is FQNEAQ in the germline V gene (reference sequence). V trimming: 4 bases; J trimming: 5 bases; junction bases outside the gene matches: 6. CDR3 region: CASSSGLAGTVDTQYF. The CDR3 DNA is TGTGCCAGCAGCTCGGGACTAGCGGGAACGGTAGATACGCAGTATTTT.

The table lists this clonotype with many counts. The chain joins TRBV20-1 to TRBJ2-1, with D uncertain. Germline V gives CDR1 DFQATT, CDR2 SNEGSKA (reference sequence). Trimming took off 2 bases at V and 5 bases at J, with 10 bases between the two ends. The CDR3 spans 13 residues. Written as DNA, the CDR3 is TGCAGTGCTAGAAACCCCAAGAACAATGAGCAGTTCTTC. As protein: CSARNPKNNEQFF.

The chain has TRBV7-9 and TRBJ2-1, with a tentative D call TRBD1 (6 bases). The CDR3 extends over 14 amino acids. V was cut by 3 bases and J by 7 bases, with 13 bases left in between. Germline V gene lookup returns CDR1 SEHNR and CDR2 FQNEAQ (reference sequence). The CDR3 sequence: CASSLGTMRNEQFF. The CDR3 DNA sequence: TGTGCCAGCAGCTTGGGGACAATGAGGAATGAGCAGTTCTTC.

Here the CDR3 DNA reads TGCAGTGCCCTGGGGGGTTCTAGCAATCAGCCCCAGCATTTT. Translation gives CSALGGSSNQPQHF. The chain uses TRBV20-1 and TRBJ1-5, with a possible D match to TRBD1 (5 bases). The ends were cut back, 6 bases at V and 0 bases at J, with 12 bases in the middle. The CDR3 loop spans 14 amino acids. CDR1 is DFQATT, CDR2 SNEGSKA, per germline (reference sequence).

This clonotype was observed many times. The chain carries TRBV5-4 and TRBJ2-1; 9 bases are shared with TRBD2. There are 15 residues in the CDR3. Germline V CDR1 and CDR2: SGHNT, YYREEE (reference sequence). V shed 0 bases and J 4 bases; nucleotides not matched to a gene: 2. Here the CDR3 reads CASSLVLAGYNEQFF. In DNA, the CDR3 is TGTGCCAGCAGCTTGGTCCTAGCGGGATACAATGAGCAGTTCTTC.

The rearrangement uses TRBV11-2 and TRBJ2-3; possible D gene TRBD2, 5 bases. CDR3 length: 14 residues. Germline V lookup: CDR1 SGHAT, CDR2 FQNNGV. V lost 6 bases and J 2 bases, leaving 12 bases between the germline ends. CDR3 in amino acids: CASRGVMITDTQYF. The CDR3 nucleotides read TGTGCCAGCAGGGGAGTAATGATCACAGATACGCAGTATTTT.

This chain links TRBV5-1 with TRBJ2-3, with TRBD2 as a possible D gene (5 bases). V gave up 0 bases and J gave up 4 bases, with 9 bases separating them. Germline assignment: CDR1 SGHRS and CDR2 YFSETQ. The CDR3 sequence is 14 residues long. The CDR3 region is CASSLEGVADTQYF. CDR3 coding DNA: TGCGCCAGCAGCTTGGAGGGAGTCGCAGATACGCAGTATTTT. Filled out from reference TRBV5-1 and TRBJ2-3, the complete variable domain reads KAGVTQTPRYLIKTRGQQVTLSCSPISGHRSVSWYQQTPGQGLQFLFEYFSETQRNKGNFPGRFSGRQFSNSRSEMNVSTLELGDSALYLCASSLEGVADTQYFGPGTRLTVL.

Ten or more counts support this clonotype. As DNA, the CDR3 is TGTGCCAGCAGTGAAGTGGGTCCCGGGACAGCGGGTTCACCCCTCCACTTT. This sequence encodes CASSEVGPGTAGSPLHF. The chain carries TRBV25-1 and TRBJ1-6; TRBD1 aligns across 7 bases. The length of the CDR3 is 17 residues. Germline V CDR1 and CDR2: MGHDK, SYGVNS. The V segment lost 2 bases and the J segment 9 bases; nucleotides outside the gene matches: 13.